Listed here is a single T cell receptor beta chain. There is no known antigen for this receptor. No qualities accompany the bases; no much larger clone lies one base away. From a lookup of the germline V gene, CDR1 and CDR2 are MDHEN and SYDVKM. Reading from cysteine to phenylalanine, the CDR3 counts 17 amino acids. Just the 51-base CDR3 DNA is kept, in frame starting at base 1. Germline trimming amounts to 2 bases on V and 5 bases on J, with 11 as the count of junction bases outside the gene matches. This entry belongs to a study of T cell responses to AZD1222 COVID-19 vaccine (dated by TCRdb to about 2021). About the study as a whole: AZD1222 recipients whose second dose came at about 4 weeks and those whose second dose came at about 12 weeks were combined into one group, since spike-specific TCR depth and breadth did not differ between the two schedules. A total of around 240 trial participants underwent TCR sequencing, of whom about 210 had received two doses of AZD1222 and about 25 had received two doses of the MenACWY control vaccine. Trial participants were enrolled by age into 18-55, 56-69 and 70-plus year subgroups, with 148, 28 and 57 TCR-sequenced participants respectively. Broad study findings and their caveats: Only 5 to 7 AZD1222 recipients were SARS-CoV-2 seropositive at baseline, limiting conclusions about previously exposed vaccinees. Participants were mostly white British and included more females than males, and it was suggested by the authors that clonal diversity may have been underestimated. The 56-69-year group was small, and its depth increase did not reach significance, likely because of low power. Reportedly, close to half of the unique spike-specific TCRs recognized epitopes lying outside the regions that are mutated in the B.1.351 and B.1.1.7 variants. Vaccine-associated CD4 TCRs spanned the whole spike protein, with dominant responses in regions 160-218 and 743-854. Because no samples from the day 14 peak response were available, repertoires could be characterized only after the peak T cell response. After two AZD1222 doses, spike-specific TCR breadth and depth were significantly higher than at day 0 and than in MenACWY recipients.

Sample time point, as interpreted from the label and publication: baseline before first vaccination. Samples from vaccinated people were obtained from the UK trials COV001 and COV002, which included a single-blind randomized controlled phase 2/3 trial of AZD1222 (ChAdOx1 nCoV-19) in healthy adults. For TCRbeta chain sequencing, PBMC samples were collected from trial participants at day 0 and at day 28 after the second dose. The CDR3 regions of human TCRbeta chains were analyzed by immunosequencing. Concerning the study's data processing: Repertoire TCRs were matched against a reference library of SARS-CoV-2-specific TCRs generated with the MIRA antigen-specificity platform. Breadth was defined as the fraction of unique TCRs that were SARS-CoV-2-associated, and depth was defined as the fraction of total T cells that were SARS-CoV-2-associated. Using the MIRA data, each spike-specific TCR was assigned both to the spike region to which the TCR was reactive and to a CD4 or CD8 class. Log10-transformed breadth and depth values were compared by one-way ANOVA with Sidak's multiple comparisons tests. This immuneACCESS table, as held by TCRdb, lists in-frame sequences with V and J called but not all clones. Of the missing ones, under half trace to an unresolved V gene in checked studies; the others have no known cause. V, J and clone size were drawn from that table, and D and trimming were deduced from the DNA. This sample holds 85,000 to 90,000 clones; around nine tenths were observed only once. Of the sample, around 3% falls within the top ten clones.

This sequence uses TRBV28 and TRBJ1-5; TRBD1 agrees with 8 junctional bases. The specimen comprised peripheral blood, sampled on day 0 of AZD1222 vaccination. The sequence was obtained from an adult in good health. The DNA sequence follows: TGTGCCAGCAGTTTAAGGGACAGGACGGGGTTGTATCAGCCCCAGCATTTT. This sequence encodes CASSLRDRTGLYQPQHF.